A selection of T cell receptor beta chains follows, all from one sample in a study of cytomegalovirus exposure and HLA in healthy donors. Data came from immunoSEQ multiplex PCR; TCRdb stores just in-frame clones and leaves some out. This sample's table reports 150,000 or so clones. The sample comprised PBMCs. The receptor set was obtained from a woman aged 40 to 50 in good health and CMV-seropositive. The CDR3 runs from the conserved cysteine through the conserved F or W. The order of the fields is J gene, D gene, V gene, CDR3 DNA, CDR3 protein. The D gene is left open where the match is weak.

TRBJ1-1,TRBD1,TRBV19,TGTGCCAGTAGTATAAGGGGAAATGGACAGGGATACACTGAAGCTTTCTTT,CASSIRGNGQGYTEAFF
TRBJ2-7,TRBD1,TRBV6-1,TGTGCCAGCAGTACCTCAGGGGGCTGGTACGAGCAGTACTTC,CASSTSGGWYEQYF
TRBJ2-2,TRBD2,TRBV29-1,TGCAGCGCAGGACTAGGGAACACCGGGGAGCTGTTTTTT,CSAGLGNTGELFF
TRBJ1-1,TRBD1,TRBV28,TGTGCCAGCAGTCCGGGACAGTACACTGAAGCTTTCTTC,CASSPGQYTEAFF
TRBJ2-5,-,TRBV7-9,TGTGCCAGCAGCTTCCCCGGGTCCCCGAAGACCCAGTACTTC,CASSFPGSPKTQYF
TRBJ2-3,-,TRBV27,TGTGCCAGCAGAGGCTTGGGTGGGACTAGCACAGATACGCAGTATTTT,CASRGLGGTSTDTQYF
TRBJ2-7,TRBD1,TRBV6-5,TGTGCCAGCAGTCCGACAGGGGTTGGGGAGCAGTACTTC,CASSPTGVGEQYF
TRBJ2-1,TRBD2,TRBV19,TGTGCCAGTGGGATAGCGGGAGGGCGAAATGAGCAGTTCTTC,CASGIAGGRNEQFF
TRBJ1-4,TRBD1,TRBV9,TGTGCCAGCAGCGTCGACCCTACAGGGGTAAACATCGGTGAAAAACTGTTTTTT,CASSVDPTGVNIGEKLFF
TRBJ2-7,TRBD2,TRBV28,TGTGCCAGCAGTCCGGCGCCGGGACTAGCTAACGAGCAGTACTTC,CASSPAPGLANEQYF
TRBJ2-7,-,TRBV11-2,TGTGCCAGCAGCCTAGCGGGACAGGGTTACTACGAGCAGTACTTC,CASSLAGQGYYEQYF
TRBJ2-1,TRBD1,TRBV19,TGTGCCAGTACCAGGGGACAGGCCGCCTTCTACAATGAGCAGTTCTTC,CASTRGQAAFYNEQFF
TRBJ2-1,TRBD2,TRBV18,TGTGCCAGCTCCGGGACTAGCGGGACGAATGAGCAGTTCTTC,CASSGTSGTNEQFF